The sample holds one count of the clone carrying this T cell receptor (beta chain). These data originate in a study of T cell responses to AZD1222 COVID-19 vaccine. Samples with a second dose at about 4 or about 12 weeks were pooled together. The assay was immunoSEQ multiplex PCR, and TCRdb's table has in-frame clones only and misses some. The sample contains about 45,000 clones, roughly 89% of which appear only once. The TCR sequence derives from an adult who received the AZD1222 COVID-19 vaccine. The sample was peripheral blood, taken 28 days after the second AZD1222 dose.

For the CDR3, the DNA is TGTGCCAGCAGCTGGGGGACAGGGAACTATGGCTACACCTTC. It specifies CASSWGTGNYGYTF. V usage is TRBV6-2 or TRBV6-3 and J usage is TRBJ1-2, with 9 bases matching TRBD1. Trimming cost V 6 bases and J 2 bases; bases outside gene matches: 4. Germline assignment: CDR1 MNHEY and CDR2 SVGEGT. This CDR3 comprises 14 residues.